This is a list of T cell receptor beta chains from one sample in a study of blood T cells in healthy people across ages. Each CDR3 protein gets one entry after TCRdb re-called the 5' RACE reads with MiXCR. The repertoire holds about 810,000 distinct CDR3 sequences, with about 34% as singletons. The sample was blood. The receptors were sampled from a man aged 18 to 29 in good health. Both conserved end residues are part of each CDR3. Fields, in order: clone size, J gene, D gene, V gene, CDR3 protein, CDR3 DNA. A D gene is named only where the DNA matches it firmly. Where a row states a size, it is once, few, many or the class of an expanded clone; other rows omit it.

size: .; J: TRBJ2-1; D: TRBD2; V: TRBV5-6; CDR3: CASSPLSGGTNEQFF; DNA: TGTGCCAGCAGCCCCCTATCCGGGGGGACGAATGAGCAGTTCTTC
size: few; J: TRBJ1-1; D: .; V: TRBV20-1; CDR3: CSARSLRGDTESFF; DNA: TGCAGTGCTAGATCCCTTCGAGGTGACACTGAATCTTTCTTT
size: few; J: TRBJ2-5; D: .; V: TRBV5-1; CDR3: CASSAEGQETQYF; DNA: TGCGCCAGCAGCGCGGAGGGCCAAGAGACCCAGTACTTC
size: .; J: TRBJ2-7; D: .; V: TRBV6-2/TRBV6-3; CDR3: CASSYLQGSYNEQYF; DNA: TGTGCCAGCAGTTACTTACAGGGTTCCTACAATGAGCAGTACTTC
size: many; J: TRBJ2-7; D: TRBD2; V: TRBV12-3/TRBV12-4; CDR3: CASSAQGGAYEQYF; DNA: TGTGCCAGCAGTGCCCAGGGAGGGGCCTACGAGCAGTACTTC
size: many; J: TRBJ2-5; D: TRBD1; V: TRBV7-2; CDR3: CASSSATGSETQYF; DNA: TGTGCCAGCAGCTCTGCGACAGGGTCGGAGACCCAGTACTTC
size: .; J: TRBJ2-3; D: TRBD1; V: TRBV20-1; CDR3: CSAISPGQATDTQYF; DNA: TGCAGTGCTATCTCGCCGGGACAGGCGACAGATACGCAGTATTTT
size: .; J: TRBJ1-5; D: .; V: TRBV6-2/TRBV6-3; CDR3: CASSYWTADGGPQHF; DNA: TGTGCCAGCAGTTACTGGACAGCCGACGGCGGACCCCAGCATTTT
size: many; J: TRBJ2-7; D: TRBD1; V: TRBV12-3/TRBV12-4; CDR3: CASTGTGAYEQYF; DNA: TGTGCCAGCACCGGGACAGGGGCCTACGAGCAGTACTTC
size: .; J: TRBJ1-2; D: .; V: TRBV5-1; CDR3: CASSLGTSANYGYTF; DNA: TGCGCCAGCAGCTTGGGGACGTCAGCTAACTATGGCTACACCTTC
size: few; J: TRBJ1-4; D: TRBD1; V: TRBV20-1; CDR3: CSARDRFGEKLFF; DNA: TGCAGTGCTAGGGACAGGTTCGGTGAAAAACTGTTTTTT
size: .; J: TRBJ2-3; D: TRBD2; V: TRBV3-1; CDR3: CASSPGLAGAGDTQYF; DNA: TGTGCCAGCAGCCCGGGACTAGCGGGGGCCGGGGATACGCAGTATTTT
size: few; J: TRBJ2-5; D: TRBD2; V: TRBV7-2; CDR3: CASRQTGTSSRETQYF; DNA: TGTGCCAGCAGACAAACCGGGACTAGCAGTCGGGAGACCCAGTACTTC
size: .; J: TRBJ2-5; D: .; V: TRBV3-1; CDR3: CASSQDWVDQETQYF; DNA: TGTGCCAGCAGCCAAGATTGGGTCGATCAAGAGACCCAGTACTTC
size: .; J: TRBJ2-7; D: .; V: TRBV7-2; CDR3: CASSLGRWGSIDSDYGQYF; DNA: TGTGCCAGCAGCTTAGGGCGCTGGGGGTCAATAGATTCAGACTACGGGCAGTACTTC
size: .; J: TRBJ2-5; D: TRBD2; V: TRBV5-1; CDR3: CASSSSGGAEETQYF; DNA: TGCGCCAGCAGCTCCAGCGGGGGGGCCGAAGAGACCCAGTACTTC
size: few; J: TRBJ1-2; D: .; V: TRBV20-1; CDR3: CSARDSALNYGYTF; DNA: TGCAGTGCTAGAGACTCCGCTCTCAACTATGGCTACACCTTC
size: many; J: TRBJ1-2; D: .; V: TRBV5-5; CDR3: CASSLSWGFNYGYTF; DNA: TGTGCCAGCAGCTTGAGTTGGGGTTTTAACTATGGCTACACCTTC
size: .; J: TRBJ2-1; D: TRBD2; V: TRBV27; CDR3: CASSPLLAGGHEQFF; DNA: TGTGCCAGCAGTCCCCTACTAGCGGGGGGTCATGAGCAGTTCTTC
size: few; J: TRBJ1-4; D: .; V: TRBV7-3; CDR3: CASSLGTGTNEKLFF; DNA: TGTGCCAGCAGCTTAGGGACGGGAACTAATGAAAAACTGTTTTTT
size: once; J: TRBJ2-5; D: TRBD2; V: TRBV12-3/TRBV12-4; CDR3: CASSSSNATSGAQEAQYF; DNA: TGTGCCAGCAGTTCCTCAAACGCTACTAGCGGCGCTCAAGAGGCCCAGTACTTC
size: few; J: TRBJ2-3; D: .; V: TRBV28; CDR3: CASTTRTGTDTQYF; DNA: TGTGCCAGCACGACCCGGACAGGCACAGATACGCAGTATTTT
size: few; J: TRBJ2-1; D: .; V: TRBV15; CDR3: CATSRVGLEQFF; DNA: TGTGCCACCAGCAGAGTTGGCCTGGAACAGTTCTTC
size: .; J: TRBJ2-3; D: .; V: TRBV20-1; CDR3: CSARDGGGRRYTDTQYF; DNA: TGCAGTGCTAGAGATGGTGGGGGGCGGCGATACACAGATACGCAGTATTTT
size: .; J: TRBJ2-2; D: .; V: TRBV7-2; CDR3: CASRQSGANTGELFF; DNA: TGTGCCAGCAGACAGTCAGGGGCTAACACCGGGGAGCTGTTTTTT
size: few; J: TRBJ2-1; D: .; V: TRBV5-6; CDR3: CASRRDPTSGDEQFF; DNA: TGTGCCAGCAGACGGGACCCCACCTCCGGGGATGAGCAGTTCTTC
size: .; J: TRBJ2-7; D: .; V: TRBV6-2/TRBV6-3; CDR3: CASRDRTQQYF; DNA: TGTGCCAGCAGAGATCGTACGCAGCAGTACTTC
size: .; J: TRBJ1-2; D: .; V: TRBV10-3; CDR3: CAISAGANYGYTF; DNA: TGTGCCATCTCGGCAGGAGCTAACTATGGCTACACCTTC
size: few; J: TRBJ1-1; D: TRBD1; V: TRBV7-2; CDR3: CASSGRQGTEAFF; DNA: TGTGCCAGCAGCGGGCGACAGGGGACTGAAGCTTTCTTT
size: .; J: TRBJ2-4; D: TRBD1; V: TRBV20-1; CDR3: CSAKPGGPKNIQYF; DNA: TGCAGTGCTAAACCAGGGGGCCCCAAAAACATTCAGTACTTC
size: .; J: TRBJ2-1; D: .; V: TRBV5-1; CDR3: CASSSAAGTPSSYNEQFF; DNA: TGCGCCAGCAGCTCAGCAGCCGGGACTCCAAGCTCCTACAATGAGCAGTTCTTC
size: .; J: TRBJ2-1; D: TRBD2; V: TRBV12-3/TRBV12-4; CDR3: CASSLWAGGGYNEQFF; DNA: TGTGCCAGCAGTTTATGGGCGGGGGGCGGTTACAATGAGCAGTTCTTC
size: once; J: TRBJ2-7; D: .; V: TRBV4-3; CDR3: CASSHQLSYEQYF; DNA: TGCGCCAGCAGCCACCAGCTCTCCTACGAGCAGTACTTC
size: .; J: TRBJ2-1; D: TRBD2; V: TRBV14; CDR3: CASSQDWASGLNRYNEQFF; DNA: TGTGCCAGCAGCCAAGATTGGGCTAGCGGACTAAATCGGTACAATGAGCAGTTCTTC
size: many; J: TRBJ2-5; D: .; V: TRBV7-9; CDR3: CASSLAAATQETQYF; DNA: TGTGCCAGCAGCTTAGCGGCAGCCACCCAAGAGACCCAGTACTTC
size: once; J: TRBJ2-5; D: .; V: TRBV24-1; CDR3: CATSDFDGKETQYF; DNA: TGTGCCACCAGTGACTTCGACGGCAAAGAGACCCAGTACTTC
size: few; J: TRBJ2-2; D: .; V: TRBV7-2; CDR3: CASSGRVTGELFF; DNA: TGTGCCAGCAGCGGCCGGGTCACCGGGGAGCTGTTTTTT